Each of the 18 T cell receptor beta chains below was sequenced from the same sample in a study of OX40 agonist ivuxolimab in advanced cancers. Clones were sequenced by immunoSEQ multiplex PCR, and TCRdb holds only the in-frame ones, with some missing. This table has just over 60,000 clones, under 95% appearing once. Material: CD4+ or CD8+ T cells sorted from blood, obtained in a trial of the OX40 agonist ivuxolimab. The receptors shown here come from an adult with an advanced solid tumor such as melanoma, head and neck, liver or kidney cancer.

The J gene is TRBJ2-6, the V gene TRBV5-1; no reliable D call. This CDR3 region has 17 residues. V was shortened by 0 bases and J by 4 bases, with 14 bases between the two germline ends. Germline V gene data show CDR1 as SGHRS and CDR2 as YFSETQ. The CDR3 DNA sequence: TGCGCCAGCAGCTTGGTAGAAGGCGGTTCCGGGGCCAACGTCCTGACTTTC. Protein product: CASSLVEGGSGANVLTF.

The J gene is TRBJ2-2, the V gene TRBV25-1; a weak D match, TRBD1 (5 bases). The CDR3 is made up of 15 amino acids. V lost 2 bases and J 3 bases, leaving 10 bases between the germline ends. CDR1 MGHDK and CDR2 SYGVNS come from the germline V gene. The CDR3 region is CASSEVLGDTGELFF. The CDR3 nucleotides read TGTGCCAGCAGTGAAGTCCTAGGGGACACCGGGGAGCTGTTTTTT.

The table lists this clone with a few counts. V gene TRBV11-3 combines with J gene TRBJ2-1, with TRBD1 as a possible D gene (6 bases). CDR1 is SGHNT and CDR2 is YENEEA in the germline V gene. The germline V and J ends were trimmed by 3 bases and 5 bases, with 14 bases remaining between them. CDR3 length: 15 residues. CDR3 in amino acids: CASSFGTRLNNEQFF. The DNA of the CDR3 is TGTGCCAGCAGCTTTGGGACAAGGTTAAACAATGAGCAGTTCTTC.

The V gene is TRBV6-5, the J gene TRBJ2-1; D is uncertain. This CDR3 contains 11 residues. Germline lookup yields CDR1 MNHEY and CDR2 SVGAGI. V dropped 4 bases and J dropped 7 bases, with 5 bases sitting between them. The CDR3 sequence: CASSWGNEQFF. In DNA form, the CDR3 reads TGTGCCAGCAGTTGGGGTAATGAGCAGTTCTTC.

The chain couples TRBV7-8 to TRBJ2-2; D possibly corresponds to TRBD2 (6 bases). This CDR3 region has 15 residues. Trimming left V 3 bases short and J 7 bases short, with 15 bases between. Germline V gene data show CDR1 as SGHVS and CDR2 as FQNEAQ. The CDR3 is CASSFGLSGFGELFF. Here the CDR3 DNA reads TGTGCCAGCAGCTTTGGACTATCTGGGTTCGGGGAGCTGTTTTTT.

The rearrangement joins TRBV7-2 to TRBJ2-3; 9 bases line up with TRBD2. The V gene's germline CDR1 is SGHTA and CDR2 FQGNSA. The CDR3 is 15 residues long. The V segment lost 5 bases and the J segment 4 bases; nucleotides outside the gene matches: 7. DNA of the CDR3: TGTGCCAGCAGCCTAGTCGGACTAGCGCCAGATACGCAGTATTTT. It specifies CASSLVGLAPDTQYF.

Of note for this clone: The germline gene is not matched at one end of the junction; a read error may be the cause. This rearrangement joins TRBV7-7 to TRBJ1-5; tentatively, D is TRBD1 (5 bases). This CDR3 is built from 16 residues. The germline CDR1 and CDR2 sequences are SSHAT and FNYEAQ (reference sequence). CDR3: CASSRGTDYSNQPQHF. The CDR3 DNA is TGTGCTAGCAGCAGAGGGACGGACTATAGCAATCAGCCCCAGCATTTT.

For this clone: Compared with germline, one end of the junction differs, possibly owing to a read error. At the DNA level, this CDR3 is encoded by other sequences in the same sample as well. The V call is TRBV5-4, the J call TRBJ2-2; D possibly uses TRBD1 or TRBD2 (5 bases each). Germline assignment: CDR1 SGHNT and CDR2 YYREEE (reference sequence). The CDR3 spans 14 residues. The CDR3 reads CASRQALNTGELFF. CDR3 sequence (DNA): TGTGCCAGCAGACAGGCGTTGAACACCGGGGAGTTGTTTTTT.

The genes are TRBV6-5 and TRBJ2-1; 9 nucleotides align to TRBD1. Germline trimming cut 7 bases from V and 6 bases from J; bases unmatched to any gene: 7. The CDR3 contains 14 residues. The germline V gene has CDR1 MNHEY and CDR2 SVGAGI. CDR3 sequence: CASIRGQGGNEQFF. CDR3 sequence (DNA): TGTGCCAGCATCAGGGGACAGGGAGGCAATGAGCAGTTCTTC.

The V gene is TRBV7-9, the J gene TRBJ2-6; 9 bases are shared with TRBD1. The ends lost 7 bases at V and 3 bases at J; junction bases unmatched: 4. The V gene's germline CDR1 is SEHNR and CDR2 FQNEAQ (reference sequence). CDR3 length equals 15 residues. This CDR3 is CASTTGGNGANVLTF. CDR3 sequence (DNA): TGTGCCAGCACCACAGGGGGCAATGGGGCCAACGTCCTGACTTTC.

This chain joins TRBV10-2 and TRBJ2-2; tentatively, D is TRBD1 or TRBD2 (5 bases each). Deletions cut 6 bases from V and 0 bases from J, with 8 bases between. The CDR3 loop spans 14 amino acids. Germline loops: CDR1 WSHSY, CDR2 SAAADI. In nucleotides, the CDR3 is TGCGCCAGCAGGCAGGGACCGAACACCGGGGAGCTGTTTTTT. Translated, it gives CASRQGPNTGELFF.

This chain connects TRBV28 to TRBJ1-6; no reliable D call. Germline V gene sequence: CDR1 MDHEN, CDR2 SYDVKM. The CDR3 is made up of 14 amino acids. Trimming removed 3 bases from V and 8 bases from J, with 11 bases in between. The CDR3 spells CASSFRTADSPLHF. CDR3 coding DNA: TGTGCCAGCAGTTTCCGAACAGCTGATTCACCCCTCCACTTT.

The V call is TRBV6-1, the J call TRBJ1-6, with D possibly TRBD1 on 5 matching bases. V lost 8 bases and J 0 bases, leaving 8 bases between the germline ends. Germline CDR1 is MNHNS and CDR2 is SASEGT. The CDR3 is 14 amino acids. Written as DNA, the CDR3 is TGTGCCAGCCAAGGGGACTCCTATAATTCACCCCTCCACTTT. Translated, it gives CASQGDSYNSPLHF.

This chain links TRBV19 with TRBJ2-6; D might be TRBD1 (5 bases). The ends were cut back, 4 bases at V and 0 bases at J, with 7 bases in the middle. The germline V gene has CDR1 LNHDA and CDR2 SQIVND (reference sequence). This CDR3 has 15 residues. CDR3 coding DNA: TGTGCCAGTAGTAGCGACAGCTCTGGGGCCAACGTCCTGACTTTC. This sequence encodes CASSSDSSGANVLTF.

The CDR3 reads CASSLTGPAPYEQYF. In nucleotides, the CDR3 is TGTGCCAGCAGTCTTACAGGGCCCGCTCCCTACGAGCAGTACTTC. The V call is TRBV28, the J call TRBJ2-7; weak D call: TRBD1 (6 bases). Trimming shortened V by 5 bases and J by 2 bases, and 16 bases separated the two germline ends. Germline CDR1 and CDR2: MDHEN and SYDVKM. The CDR3 extends over 15 amino acids.

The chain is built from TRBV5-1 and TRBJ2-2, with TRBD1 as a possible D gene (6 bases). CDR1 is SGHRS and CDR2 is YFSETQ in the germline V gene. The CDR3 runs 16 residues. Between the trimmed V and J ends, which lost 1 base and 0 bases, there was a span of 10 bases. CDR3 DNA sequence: TGCGCCAGCAGCTTGCGGAGGACAGCGAACACCGGGGAGCTGTTTTTT. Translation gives CASSLRRTANTGELFF. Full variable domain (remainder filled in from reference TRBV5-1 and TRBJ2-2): KAGVTQTPRYLIKTRGQQVTLSCSPISGHRSVSWYQQTPGQGLQFLFEYFSETQRNKGNFPGRFSGRQFSNSRSEMNVSTLELGDSALYLCASSLRRTANTGELFFGEGSRLTVL.

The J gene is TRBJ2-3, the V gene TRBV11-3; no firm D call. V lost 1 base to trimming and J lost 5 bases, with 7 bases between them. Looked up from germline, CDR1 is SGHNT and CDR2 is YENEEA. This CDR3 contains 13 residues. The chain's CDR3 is CASSLAIGDTQYF. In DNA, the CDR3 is TGTGCCAGCAGCTTAGCAATCGGAGATACGCAGTATTTT.

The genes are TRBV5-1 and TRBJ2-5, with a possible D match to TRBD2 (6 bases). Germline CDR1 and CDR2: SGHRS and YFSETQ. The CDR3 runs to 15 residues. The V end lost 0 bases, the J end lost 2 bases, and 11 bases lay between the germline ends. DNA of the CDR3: TGCGCCAGCAGCTTGGTTGGGGCGGGGCAAGAGACCCAGTACTTC. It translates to CASSLVGAGQETQYF.